A single sample is the source of the 12 T cell receptor beta chains below, sequenced in a study of shared clonotypes between healthy human individuals (TCRdb year 2020). Libraries were made using the immunoSEQ multiplex PCR assay. TCRdb retrieved this table from immuneACCESS and kept in-frame rearrangements only. Not all clones are present; in checked studies, unresolved V genes account for under half, and no reason is known for the remainder. This sample gives about 2.4 million clones in total; roughly 93% of them show up just once. The top ten constitute around 0.37% of the sample. Sequencing used naive CD4+ T cells from PBMCs. In the paper's terms, the cell subset or site label means: CD45RA+ positively selected. Source of these receptors: a man between 18 and 35 years old in good health. Some clones in this sample may be carry-over from other donors' samples.

The CDR3 spells CSAPATDTQYF. CDR3 DNA sequence: TGCAGTGCCCCAGCCACAGATACGCAGTATTTT. V usage is TRBV20-1 and J usage is TRBJ2-3; no clear D. Deletions cut 6 bases from V and 2 bases from J, with 6 bases between. CDR3 length equals 11 residues. Germline V lookup: CDR1 DFQATT, CDR2 SNEGSKA (reference sequence).

The rearrangement joins TRBV11-1 to TRBJ2-2; 7 bases fit TRBD1. Germline V gives CDR1 SGHAT, CDR2 FQDESV (reference sequence). The trim removed 5 bases at V and 4 bases at J, leaving 4 bases unmatched. This CDR3 is built from 14 residues. CDR3 sequence reads: CASSLGTATGELFF. The CDR3 DNA follows: TGTGCCAGCAGCCTCGGGACAGCCACCGGGGAGCTGTTTTTT.

The V and J genes are TRBV27 and TRBJ1-1, with D unresolved. With 6 bases removed from V and 0 bases from J, the gap between germline ends came to 2 bases. The CDR3 loop spans 11 amino acids. Per the germline V gene, CDR1 is MNHEY and CDR2 is SMNVEV (reference sequence). The CDR3 sequence is CASRMNTEAFF. CDR3 bases: TGTGCCAGCAGGATGAACACTGAAGCTTTCTTT.

J is TRBJ1-2 and V is TRBV18; D is undetermined. Germline V gene data show CDR1 as KGHSH and CDR2 as LQKENI. Trimming cost V 2 bases and J 5 bases, with 9 bases left between them. CDR3 length: 13 residues. CDR3 in amino acids: CASSPTETYGYTF. In nucleotides, the CDR3 is TGTGCCAGCTCACCAACAGAGACTTATGGCTACACCTTC.

J is TRBJ2-3 and V is TRBV7-6; 8 nucleotides align to TRBD1. The length of the CDR3 is 14 residues. Germline values: CDR1 SGHVS, CDR2 FNYEAQ. The V and J ends lost 4 bases and 4 bases, in that order; junction bases with no gene match: 4. In nucleotides, the CDR3 is TGTGCCAGCAGCTCAAGGACAGGGTCAGATACGCAGTATTTT. Residues: CASSSRTGSDTQYF.

Notes on this clone: The final CDR3 position lacks the conserved phenylalanine or tryptophan, pointing to a likely read error. CDR3 residues: CAWSPTSIAGLTL. The DNA for the CDR3 is TGTGCCTGGAGTCCTACCTCCATAGCGGGCCTGACTCTC. This chain uses TRBV30 with TRBJ2-4, with TRBD2 matching over 7 bases. The DNA end is a closer match to TRBJ2-6, so the J assignment may be wrong. The germline V gene encodes CDR1 GTSNPN and CDR2 SVGIG (reference sequence). The CDR3 extends over 13 amino acids.

The chain has TRBV2 and TRBJ2-5, with TRBD2 matching over 9 bases. The CDR3 is 15 amino acids. Unmatched junction bases numbered 7, after V lost 4 bases and J lost 4 bases. From germline, CDR1 is SNHLY and CDR2 FYNNEI. CDR3 protein: CASSGGSGSRETQYF. The DNA of the CDR3 is TGTGCCAGCAGTGGGGGTAGCGGGAGTAGAGAGACCCAGTACTTC.

CDR3 DNA: TGTGCCAGCCCGAGACAGGGGAACACCGGGGAGCTGTTTTTT. This gives the protein CASPRQGNTGELFF. This chain uses TRBV2 with TRBJ2-2; 7 nucleotides align to TRBD1. CDR3 length: 14 residues. Germline V gene data show CDR1 as SNHLY and CDR2 as FYNNEI. The V segment lost 8 bases and the J segment 1 base; nucleotides outside the gene matches: 4.

The chain joins TRBV5-1 to TRBJ1-2; D perhaps matches TRBD1 (5 bases). The CDR3 loop spans 15 amino acids. The V and J ends lost 1 base and 2 bases respectively, with 12 bases between them. Germline V lookup: CDR1 SGHRS, CDR2 YFSETQ. The CDR3 DNA is TGCGCCAGCAGCTTGAGCGGGGGGTTAAACTATGGCTACACCTTC. Residues: CASSLSGGLNYGYTF.

CDR3 DNA sequence: TGTGCCAGCAGCTTAGGACTAGCGGGAGGATTAACAGATACGCAGTATTTT. It is translated as CASSLGLAGGLTDTQYF. The chain joins TRBV7-3 to TRBJ2-3; 14 bases are shared with TRBD2. The J segment lost 3 bases and the V segment lost 2 bases, leaving 4 bases of the junction unmatched. Germline CDR1 SGHTA, CDR2 FQGTGA. CDR3 length: 17 residues.

The chain couples TRBV28 to TRBJ1-5; the D gene is possibly TRBD1 (5 bases). Deletions cut 7 bases from V and 5 bases from J, with 21 bases between. Germline-derived CDR1 and CDR2 are MDHEN and SYDVKM. The CDR3 runs to 16 residues. The CDR3 spells CASTPPRTRSDQPQHF. The CDR3, as DNA: TGTGCCAGCACCCCCCCACGGACAAGGTCGGATCAGCCCCAGCATTTT.

This clone has only a few counts. The chain couples TRBV2 to TRBJ1-1; D gene ambiguous. CDR1 and CDR2 from the germline V gene are SNHLY and FYNNEI. Trimming stripped 3 bases from V and 1 base from J, with 9 bases between. The CDR3 has 14 amino acids. CDR3 residues: CASSDAMGNTEAFF. The CDR3, as DNA: TGTGCCAGCAGTGATGCTATGGGGAACACTGAAGCTTTCTTT.